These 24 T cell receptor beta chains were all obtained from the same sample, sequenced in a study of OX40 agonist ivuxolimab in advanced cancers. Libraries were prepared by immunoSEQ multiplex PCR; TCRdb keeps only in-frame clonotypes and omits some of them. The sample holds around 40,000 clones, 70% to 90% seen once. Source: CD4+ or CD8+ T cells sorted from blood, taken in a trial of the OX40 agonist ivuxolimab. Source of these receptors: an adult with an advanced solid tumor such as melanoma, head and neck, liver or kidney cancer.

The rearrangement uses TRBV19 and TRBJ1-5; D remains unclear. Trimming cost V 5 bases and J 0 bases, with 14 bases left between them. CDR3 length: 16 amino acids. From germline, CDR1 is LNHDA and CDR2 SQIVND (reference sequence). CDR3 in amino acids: CASSPMVLVSNQPQHF. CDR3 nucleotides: TGTGCCAGTAGTCCAATGGTGTTGGTTAGCAATCAGCCCCAGCATTTT.

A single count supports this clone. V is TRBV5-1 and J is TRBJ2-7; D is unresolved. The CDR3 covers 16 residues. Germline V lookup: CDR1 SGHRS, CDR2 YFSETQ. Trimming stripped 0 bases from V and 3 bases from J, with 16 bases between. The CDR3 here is CASSLDVRVANYEQYF. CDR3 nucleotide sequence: TGCGCCAGCAGCTTGGACGTTAGGGTGGCTAACTACGAGCAGTACTTC.

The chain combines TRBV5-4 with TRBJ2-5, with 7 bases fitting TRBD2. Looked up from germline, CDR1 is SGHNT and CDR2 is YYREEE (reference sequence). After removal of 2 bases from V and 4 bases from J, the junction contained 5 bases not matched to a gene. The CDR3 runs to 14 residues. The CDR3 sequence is CASSFGTGGETQYF. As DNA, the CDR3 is TGTGCCAGCAGCTTCGGGACGGGGGGAGAGACCCAGTACTTC.

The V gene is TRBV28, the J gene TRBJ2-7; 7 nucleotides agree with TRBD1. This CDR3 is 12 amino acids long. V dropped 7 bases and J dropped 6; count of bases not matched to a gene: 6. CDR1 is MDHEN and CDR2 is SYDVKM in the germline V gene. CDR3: CASTKGALEQYF. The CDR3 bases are TGTGCCAGCACTAAGGGGGCCCTCGAGCAGTACTTC.

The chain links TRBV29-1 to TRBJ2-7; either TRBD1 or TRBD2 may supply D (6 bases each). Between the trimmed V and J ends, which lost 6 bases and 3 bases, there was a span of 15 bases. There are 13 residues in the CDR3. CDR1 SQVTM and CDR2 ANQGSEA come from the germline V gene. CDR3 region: CSVTQGLVYEQYF. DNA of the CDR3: TGCAGCGTCACACAGGGACTCGTCTACGAGCAGTACTTC.

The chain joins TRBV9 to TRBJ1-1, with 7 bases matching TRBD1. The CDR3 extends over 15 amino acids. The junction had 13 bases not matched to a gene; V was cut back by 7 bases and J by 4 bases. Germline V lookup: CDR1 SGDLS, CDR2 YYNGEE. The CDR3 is CASSRQGGLSTEAFF. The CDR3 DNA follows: TGTGCCAGCTCAAGACAGGGCGGCTTGAGCACTGAAGCTTTCTTT.

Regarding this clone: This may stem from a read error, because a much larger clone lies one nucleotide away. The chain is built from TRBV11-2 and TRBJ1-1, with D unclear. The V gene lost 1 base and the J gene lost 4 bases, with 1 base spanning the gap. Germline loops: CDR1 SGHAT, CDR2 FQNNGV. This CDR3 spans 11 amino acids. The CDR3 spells CASSLATEAFF. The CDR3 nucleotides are TGTGCCAGCAGCTTAGCCACTGAAGCTTTCTTT.

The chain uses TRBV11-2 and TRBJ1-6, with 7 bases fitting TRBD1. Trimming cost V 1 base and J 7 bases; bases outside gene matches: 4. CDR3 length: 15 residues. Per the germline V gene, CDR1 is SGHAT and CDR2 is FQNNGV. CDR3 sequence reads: CASSLGQGRNSPLHF. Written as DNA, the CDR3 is TGTGCCAGCAGCTTAGGACAGGGTAGGAATTCACCCCTCCACTTT.

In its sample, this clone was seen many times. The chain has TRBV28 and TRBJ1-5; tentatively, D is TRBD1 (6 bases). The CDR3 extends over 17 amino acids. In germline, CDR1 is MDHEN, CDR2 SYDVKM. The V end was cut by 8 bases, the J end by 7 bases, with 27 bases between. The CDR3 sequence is CASHTFVGGGVGQPQHF. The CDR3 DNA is TGTGCCAGCCATACCTTTGTAGGGGGAGGGGTAGGCCAGCCCCAGCATTTT.

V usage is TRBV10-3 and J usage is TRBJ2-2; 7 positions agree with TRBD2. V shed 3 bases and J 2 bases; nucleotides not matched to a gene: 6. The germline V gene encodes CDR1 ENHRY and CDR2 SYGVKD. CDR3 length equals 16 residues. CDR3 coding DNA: TGTGCCATCAGTGACTCGACTAGCCTAAACACCGGGGAGCTGTTTTTT. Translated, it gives CAISDSTSLNTGELFF.

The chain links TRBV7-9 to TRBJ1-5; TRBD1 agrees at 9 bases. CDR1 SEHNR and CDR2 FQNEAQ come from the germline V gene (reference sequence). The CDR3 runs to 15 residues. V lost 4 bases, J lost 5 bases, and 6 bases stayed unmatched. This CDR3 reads CASSSDRGYYQPQHF. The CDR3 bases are TGTGCCAGCAGCTCGGACAGGGGATATTATCAGCCCCAGCATTTT.

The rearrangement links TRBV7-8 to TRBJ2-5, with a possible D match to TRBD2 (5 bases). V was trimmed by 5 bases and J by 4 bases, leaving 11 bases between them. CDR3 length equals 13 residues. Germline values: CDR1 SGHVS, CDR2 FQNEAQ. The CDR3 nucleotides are TGTGCCAGCAGCCGAGGAGGCCCAGAGACCCAGTACTTC. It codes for CASSRGGPETQYF.

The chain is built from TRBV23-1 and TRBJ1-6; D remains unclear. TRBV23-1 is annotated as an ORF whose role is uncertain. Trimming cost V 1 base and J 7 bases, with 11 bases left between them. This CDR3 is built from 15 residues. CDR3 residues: CASSQFVRLNSPLHF. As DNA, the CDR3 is TGCGCCAGCAGTCAATTCGTCAGGTTGAATTCACCCCTCCACTTT.

Written as DNA, the CDR3 is TGTGCCACCAGCGGGACAGGGGATACGACGGGAGTGAACTACAATGAGCAGTTCTTC. Amino acid sequence: CATSGTGDTTGVNYNEQFF. The rearrangement links TRBV15 to TRBJ2-1; 10 positions agree with TRBD1. The CDR3 spans 19 residues. Per germline, CDR1 LNHNV and CDR2 YYDKDF (reference sequence). V was clipped by 5 bases and J by 3 bases; unmatched bases: 16. Filled out from reference TRBV15 and TRBJ2-1, the complete variable domain reads DAMVIQNPRYQVTQFGKPVTLSCSQTLNHNVMYWYQQKSSQAPKLLFHYYDKDFNNEADTPDNFQSRRPNTSFCFLDIRSPGLGDTAMYLCATSGTGDTTGVNYNEQFFGPGTRLTVL.

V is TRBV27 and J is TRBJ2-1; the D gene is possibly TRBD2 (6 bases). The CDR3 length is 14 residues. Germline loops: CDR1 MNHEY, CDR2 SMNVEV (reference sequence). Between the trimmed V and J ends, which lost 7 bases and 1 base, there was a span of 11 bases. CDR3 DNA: TGTGCCAGCACAATTAGCGGATCCTACAATGAGCAGTTCTTC. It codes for CASTISGSYNEQFF.

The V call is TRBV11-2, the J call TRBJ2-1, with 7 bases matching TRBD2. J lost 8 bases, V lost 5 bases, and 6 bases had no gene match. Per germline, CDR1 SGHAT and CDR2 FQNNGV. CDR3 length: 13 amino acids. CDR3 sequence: CASSLGGPDEQFF. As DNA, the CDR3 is TGTGCCAGCAGCCTGGGAGGGCCAGATGAGCAGTTCTTC.

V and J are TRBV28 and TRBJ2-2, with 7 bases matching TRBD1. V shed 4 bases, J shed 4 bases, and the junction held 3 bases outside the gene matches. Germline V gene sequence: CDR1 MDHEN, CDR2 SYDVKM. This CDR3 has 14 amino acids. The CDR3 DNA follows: TGTGCCAGCAGTTCGACAGGGCCCACCGGGGAGCTGTTTTTT. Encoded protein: CASSSTGPTGELFF.

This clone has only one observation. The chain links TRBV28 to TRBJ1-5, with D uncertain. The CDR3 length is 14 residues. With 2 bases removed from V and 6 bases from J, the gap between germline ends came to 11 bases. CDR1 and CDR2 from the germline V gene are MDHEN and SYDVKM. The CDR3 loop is CASSLSRGVQPQHF. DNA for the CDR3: TGTGCCAGCAGTTTAAGTCGCGGGGTTCAGCCCCAGCATTTT.

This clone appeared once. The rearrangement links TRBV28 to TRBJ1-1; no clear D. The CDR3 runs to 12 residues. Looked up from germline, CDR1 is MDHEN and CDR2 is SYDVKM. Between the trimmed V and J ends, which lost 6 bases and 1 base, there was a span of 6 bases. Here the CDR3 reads CASREGNTEAFF. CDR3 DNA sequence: TGTGCCAGCAGAGAAGGGAACACTGAAGCTTTCTTT.

Here the CDR3 DNA reads TGCAGTGCTAGCTCTACCTACGAGCAGTACTTC. This encodes CSASSTYEQYF. This sequence joins TRBV20-1 and TRBJ2-7; D gene uncertain. Germline assignment: CDR1 DFQATT and CDR2 SNEGSKA (reference sequence). Trimming removed 3 bases from V and 2 bases from J, with 5 bases in between. This CDR3 has 11 amino acids.

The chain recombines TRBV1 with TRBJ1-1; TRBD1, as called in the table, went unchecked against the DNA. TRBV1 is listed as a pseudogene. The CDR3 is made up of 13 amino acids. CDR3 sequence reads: CTRVGTGGAEAFF. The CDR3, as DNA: TGCACCAGAGTCGGGACAGGCGGCGCTGAAGCTTTCTTT.

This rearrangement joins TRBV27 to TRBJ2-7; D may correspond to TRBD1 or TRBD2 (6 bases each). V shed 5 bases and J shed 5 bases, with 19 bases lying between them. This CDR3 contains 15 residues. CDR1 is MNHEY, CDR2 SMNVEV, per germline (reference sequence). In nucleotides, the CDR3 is TGTGCCAGCAGTCCCCCCCGGGGGCCTTCCAACGAGCAGTACTTC. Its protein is CASSPPRGPSNEQYF.

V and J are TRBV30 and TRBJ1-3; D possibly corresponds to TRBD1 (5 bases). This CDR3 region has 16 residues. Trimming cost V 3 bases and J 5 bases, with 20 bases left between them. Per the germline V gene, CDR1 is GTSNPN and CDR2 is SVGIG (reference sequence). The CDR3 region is CAWSSPSRGLRNTIYF. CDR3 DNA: TGTGCCTGGAGCTCTCCATCACGGGGGTTACGAAACACCATATATTTT.

This chain's CDR3 is CSVGRAGNTGELFF. The DNA of the CDR3 is TGCAGCGTTGGGAGGGCGGGGAACACCGGGGAGCTGTTTTTT. The chain carries TRBV29-1 and TRBJ2-2; D might be TRBD2 (6 bases). This CDR3 comprises 14 residues. CDR1 and CDR2 (germline): SQVTM, ANQGSEA. Trimming removed 4 bases from V and 1 base from J, with 10 bases in between.